The 32 T cell receptor beta chains below come from one sample, sequenced in a study of regulatory T cells in long-lasting Graves disease. Through Arm-PCR of CDR3 regions and iRepertoire HTBI primers, TCR beta libraries were built. TCRdb re-derived calls from the multiplex PCR reads in MiXCR, one entry per CDR3 protein. Of roughly 450,000 distinct CDR3 sequences in the sample, less than 25% are singletons; the top ten hold approximately 25%. Time point described: persistent/refractory GD, antithyroid drugs over 5 years with positive TRAb. The TCR library used RNA extracted from PBMCs. This sample comprised peripheral blood mononuclear cells (PBMCs), obtained when the disease was refractory, from a patient treated with antithyroid drugs. The receptors come from a female donor with Graves disease.

This clonotype was seen many times. J is TRBJ2-7 and V is TRBV12-3 or TRBV12-4; TRBD1 agrees at 8 bases. Germline trimming cut 4 bases from V and 5 bases from J; bases unmatched to any gene: 7. The CDR3 is 14 residues long. The CDR3 here is CASSSTAGGNEQYF. CDR3 nucleotide sequence: TGTGCCAGCAGTTCCACCGCAGGGGGCAACGAGCAGTACTTC.

This clonotype has a handful of counts. The rearrangement uses TRBV28 and TRBJ1-5; D uncertain. This CDR3 spans 14 amino acids. V lost 6 bases, J lost 4 bases, and 13 bases lay in between. In germline, CDR1 is MDHEN, CDR2 SYDVKM. The CDR3 sequence: CASSQDRRNQPQHF. The CDR3 bases are TGTGCCAGCAGCCAGGACCGAAGAAATCAGCCCCAGCATTTT.

This clonotype was seen repeatedly, ten times or more. J is TRBJ2-7 and V is TRBV19, with 8 bases identical to TRBD1. The CDR3 contains 16 residues. Germline assignment: CDR1 LNHDA and CDR2 SQIVND (reference sequence). J gave up 2 bases and V 4 bases, and 10 bases lay outside the gene matches. As DNA, the CDR3 is TGTGCCAGTAGTACCCTCCGGGACAGGAGGCCCTACGAGCAGTACTTC. Translation: CASSTLRDRRPYEQYF.

This clonotype appeared a few times. The chain combines TRBV7-2 with TRBJ2-5; no clear D. This CDR3 has 14 amino acids. The V end lost 1 base, the J end lost 5 bases, and 11 bases lay between the germline ends. The germline V gene encodes CDR1 SGHTA and CDR2 FQGNSA. CDR3 bases: TGTGCCAGCAGCTTAGGGGCTAGGCGGGAGACCCAGTACTTC. Translating gives CASSLGARRETQYF.

The chain uses TRBV6-2 or TRBV6-3 and TRBJ2-2; 8 bases agree with TRBD2. Germline values: CDR1 MNHEY, CDR2 SVGEGT. The V gene end was trimmed by 4 bases and the J gene end by 7 bases; junction bases not matched to a gene: 14. The CDR3 consists of 17 residues. The CDR3 region has the DNA TGTGCCAGCAGTTCCTCGGGGCCAGCGGGAGCATTCGGGGAGCTGTTTTTT. Its protein is CASSSSGPAGAFGELFF.

In its sample, this clonotype was seen a few times. The chain recombines TRBV5-1 with TRBJ2-2; possibly TRBD1 for D (5 bases). Germline CDR1 reads SGHRS; CDR2 reads YFSETQ. The CDR3 is 13 residues long. V lost 2 bases and J 8 bases, leaving 10 bases between the germline ends. The CDR3 DNA follows: TGCGCCAGCAGCTTCCAGGGTTTAGGGGAGCTGTTTTTT. This gives the protein CASSFQGLGELFF.

The chain uses TRBV19 and TRBJ1-5; D ambiguous. V lost 11 bases and J lost 2, with 16 bases in between. CDR1 LNHDA and CDR2 SQIVND come from the germline V gene (reference sequence). The CDR3 is 14 residues long. In DNA form, the CDR3 reads TGTGCCGCCGAGGACCGGTGGGGCAATCAGCCCCAGCATTTT. Its protein is CAAEDRWGNQPQHF.

To note about this clonotype: This may be a read error, as it is one base from a much larger clone. The rearrangement joins TRBV6-1 to TRBJ2-5; TRBD2 matches at 7 bases. This CDR3 region has 15 residues. CDR1 and CDR2 (germline): MNHNS, SASEGT. CDR3 amino acids: CASSVDLTSPKTQCF. The CDR3, as DNA: TGTGCCAGCAGTGTTGACCTGACTAGCCCTAAGACCCAGTGCTTC.

The chain has TRBV2 and TRBJ2-1; D is uncertain. Germline V lookup: CDR1 SNHLY, CDR2 FYNNEI. Deletions cut 3 bases from V and 5 bases from J, with 11 bases between. The length of the CDR3 is 14 residues. Here the CDR3 DNA reads TGTGCCAGCAGTGATCGCTACGGCAACAATGAGCAGTTCTTC. Encoded protein: CASSDRYGNNEQFF.

This clonotype has ten or more counts. The chain uses TRBV28 and TRBJ2-5; weak D call: TRBD2 (6 bases). From germline, CDR1 is MDHEN and CDR2 SYDVKM. V shed 6 bases and J shed 1 base, with 18 bases lying between them. The CDR3 is 16 residues long. CDR3 residues: CASSEAGTQSQETQYF. The CDR3 bases are TGTGCCAGCAGCGAAGCCGGGACTCAATCCCAAGAGACCCAGTACTTC.

The chain carries TRBV11-2 and TRBJ2-1, with 9 bases fitting TRBD2. J was trimmed by 4 bases and V by 5 bases; bases with no gene match: 6. This CDR3 is 15 amino acids long. Per the germline V gene, CDR1 is SGHAT and CDR2 is FQNNGV. The CDR3 DNA sequence: TGTGCCAGCAGCCCGGGACTAGCTGTATACAATGAGCAGTTCTTC. Protein product: CASSPGLAVYNEQFF.

V gene TRBV7-2 combines with J gene TRBJ2-1; no clear D. This CDR3 has 12 residues. Germline V lookup: CDR1 SGHTA, CDR2 FQGNSA. V gave up 3 bases and J gave up 7 bases, with 7 bases separating them. CDR3 protein: CASSFTLNEQFF. CDR3 nucleotides: TGTGCCAGCAGCTTTACCTTAAATGAGCAGTTCTTC.

Ten or more counts support this clonotype. This chain connects TRBV28 to TRBJ1-2; no reliable D call. Trimming shortened V by 4 bases and J by 4 bases, and 4 bases separated the two germline ends. The CDR3 totals 11 residues. The germline V gene encodes CDR1 MDHEN and CDR2 SYDVKM. The chain's CDR3 is CASSSTYGYTF. The CDR3 coding sequence is TGTGCCAGCAGTTCGACCTATGGCTACACCTTC.

This clonotype was recorded at least ten times. The chain combines TRBV20-1 with TRBJ1-6; D is unresolved. Germline values: CDR1 DFQATT, CDR2 SNEGSKA (reference sequence). CDR3 size: 15 residues. The V gene lost 0 bases and the J gene lost 7 bases, with 13 bases spanning the gap. The CDR3 spells CSARDWGNGNSPLHF. The CDR3 nucleotides read TGCAGTGCTAGAGATTGGGGAAACGGGAATTCACCCCTCCACTTT.

This clonotype was seen at least ten times. The chain recombines TRBV6-1 with TRBJ1-5; 8 bases agree with TRBD1. Trimming took 5 bases from V and 5 from J; bases not matched to a gene: 5. The CDR3 contains 14 residues. Per the germline V gene, CDR1 is MNHNS and CDR2 is SASEGT. CDR3 in amino acids: CASSTGQVDQPQHF. The CDR3 region has the DNA TGTGCCAGCAGTACGGGACAGGTAGATCAGCCCCAGCATTTT.

This clonotype showed up many times. The chain links TRBV28 to TRBJ1-2, with D perhaps TRBD1 (5 bases). Germline V lookup: CDR1 MDHEN, CDR2 SYDVKM. This CDR3 is built from 12 residues. V was clipped by 4 bases and J by 7 bases, with 10 bases between them. CDR3 sequence (DNA): TGTGCCAGCAGTTCTTGGGACGGTGGCTACACCTTC. This codes for CASSSWDGGYTF.

This clonotype was counted at least ten times. V is TRBV5-1 and J is TRBJ1-1; 8 positions match TRBD1. V lost 3 bases, J lost 1 base, and 8 bases stayed unmatched. The V gene's germline CDR1 is SGHRS and CDR2 YFSETQ. The CDR3 length is 16 residues. CDR3 amino acids: CASSSSRQGANTEAFF. CDR3 in DNA: TGCGCCAGCAGCTCCTCACGCCAGGGGGCGAACACTGAAGCTTTCTTT.

This CDR3 is CAWRVRLFF. Written as DNA, the CDR3 is TGTGCCTGGAGGGTGAGGCTGTTTTTT. The chain joins TRBV30 to TRBJ2-2; D is ambiguous. V was shortened by 3 bases and J by 13 bases, with 6 bases between the two germline ends. The CDR3 length is 9 residues. Germline V gene data show CDR1 as GTSNPN and CDR2 as SVGIG (reference sequence).

This clonotype was seen more than once but under ten times. This clone may be a read error of a much larger clone one base away. The CDR3 DNA sequence: TGTGCCAGCAGTTGGACCTACGAGCAGTACTTC. It translates to CASSWTYEQYF. V usage is TRBV6-1 and J usage is TRBJ2-7; no definite D call. Germline CDR1 reads MNHNS; CDR2 reads SASEGT. This CDR3 region has 11 residues. The ends were cut back, 5 bases at V and 2 bases at J, with 4 bases in the middle.

This clonotype was seen many times. The genes are TRBV3-1 and TRBJ1-1; D gene ambiguous. CDR1 is LGHDT and CDR2 is YNNKEL in the germline V gene (reference sequence). V shed 5 bases and J shed 0 bases, with 7 bases lying between them. The CDR3 contains 13 residues. The CDR3: CASSLTVNTEAFF. The CDR3 bases are TGTGCCAGCAGCTTAACAGTGAACACTGAAGCTTTCTTT.

This chain links TRBV7-2 with TRBJ1-3; D gene unclear. CDR1 and CDR2 (germline): SGHTA, FQGNSA. V lost 0 bases and J lost 0, with 3 bases in between. The CDR3 loop spans 14 amino acids. The CDR3 DNA sequence: TGTGCCAGCAGCTTAGCGGTCTCTGGAAACACCATATATTTT. It codes for CASSLAVSGNTIYF.

This clonotype was detected ten times or more. V is TRBV20-1 and J is TRBJ2-5, with 7 bases that match TRBD2. Germline CDR1 reads DFQATT; CDR2 reads SNEGSKA (reference sequence). V trimming: 5 bases; J trimming: 3 bases; junction bases outside the gene matches: 3. The CDR3 extends over 12 amino acids. CDR3 sequence reads: CSAGLAEETQYF. The CDR3 coding sequence is TGCAGTGCTGGGCTAGCGGAAGAGACCCAGTACTTC.

The chain is built from TRBV29-1 and TRBJ2-7; D might be TRBD1 or TRBD2, each matching 5 bases. From germline, CDR1 is SQVTM and CDR2 ANQGSEA. The CDR3 covers 14 residues. Between the trimmed V and J ends, which lost 7 bases and 0 bases, there was a span of 16 bases. The CDR3 here is CSASRDRGSYEQYF. In nucleotides, the CDR3 is TGCAGCGCCTCACGGGACCGAGGCTCCTACGAGCAGTACTTC.

The chain carries TRBV28 and TRBJ2-1; no reliable D call. This CDR3 comprises 12 residues. V lost 3 bases and J 5 bases, leaving 5 bases between the germline ends. Germline CDR1 and CDR2: MDHEN and SYDVKM. The CDR3 region is CASSLVDNEQFF. The DNA for the CDR3 is TGTGCCAGCAGTTTGGTTGACAATGAGCAGTTCTTC.

V gene TRBV7-2 combines with J gene TRBJ2-1; D is uncertain. V gave up 5 bases and J gave up 9 bases, with 8 bases separating them. The length of the CDR3 is 11 residues. Germline loops: CDR1 SGHTA, CDR2 FQGNSA. CDR3 residues: CASSQVGEQFF. The DNA for the CDR3 is TGTGCCAGCAGCCAGGTGGGTGAGCAGTTCTTC.

The chain is built from TRBV7-2 and TRBJ1-2; D may be TRBD1 (6 bases). Germline CDR1 SGHTA, CDR2 FQGNSA. The CDR3 is 16 amino acids. V gave up 0 bases and J gave up 0 bases, with 11 bases separating them. The CDR3 reads CASSLATGNTNYGYTF. The CDR3 DNA is TGTGCCAGCAGCTTAGCCACAGGGAATACTAACTATGGCTACACCTTC.

This clonotype was observed a few times. The chain uses TRBV29-1 and TRBJ2-6, with no clear D. The CDR3 runs to 14 residues. Germline V gives CDR1 SQVTM, CDR2 ANQGSEA. Trimming shortened V by 4 bases and J by 4 bases, and 11 bases separated the two germline ends. The CDR3 loop reads CSVVWITGANVLTF. DNA for the CDR3: TGCAGCGTTGTTTGGATTACCGGGGCCAACGTCCTGACTTTC.

The chain uses TRBV18 and TRBJ2-7; 8 bases match TRBD1. Germline lookup yields CDR1 KGHSH and CDR2 LQKENI. There are 16 residues in the CDR3. Germline trimming cut 3 bases from V and 2 bases from J; bases unmatched to any gene: 9. The CDR3 DNA is TGTGCCAGCTCACCCGCGGGGACAGGCCGACCCTACGAGCAGTACTTC. Its translation is CASSPAGTGRPYEQYF.

This clonotype was picked up a small number of times. This chain links TRBV19 with TRBJ2-7; D is unresolved. The germline CDR1 and CDR2 sequences are LNHDA and SQIVND (reference sequence). V was trimmed by 6 bases and J by 0 bases, leaving 6 bases between them. This CDR3 has 12 amino acids. The CDR3 bases are TGTGCCAGTAGGTCAGCCTCCTACGAGCAGTACTTC. Its protein is CASRSASYEQYF.

This rearrangement joins TRBV6-5 to TRBJ2-5; the D call may be TRBD1 or TRBD2 (5 bases each). The ends were cut back, 0 bases at V and 1 base at J, with 12 bases in the middle. This CDR3 spans 16 amino acids. In germline, CDR1 is MNHEY, CDR2 SVGAGI. The chain's CDR3 is CASSYSILGVQETQYF. The DNA for the CDR3 is TGTGCCAGCAGTTACTCGATCTTGGGGGTCCAAGAGACCCAGTACTTC.

This clonotype occurred a few times. The chain uses TRBV7-2 and TRBJ2-2; the match to TRBD2 covers 9 bases. V dropped 2 bases and J dropped 4; count of bases not matched to a gene: 17. This CDR3 is built from 20 residues. CDR1 and CDR2 from the germline V gene are SGHTA and FQGNSA. The CDR3 loop reads CASSLQPWGSGGGITGELFF. DNA of the CDR3: TGTGCCAGCAGCTTACAACCCTGGGGTAGCGGGGGAGGAATCACCGGGGAGCTGTTTTTT.

The genes are TRBV20-1 and TRBJ2-7; D might be TRBD2 (6 bases). Between the trimmed V and J ends, which lost 5 bases and 5 bases, there was a span of 10 bases. Looked up from germline, CDR1 is DFQATT and CDR2 is SNEGSKA (reference sequence). This CDR3 has 11 amino acids. In DNA, the CDR3 is TGCAGTGCTGAGGGACTGAACGAGCAGTACTTC. As protein: CSAEGLNEQYF.